This record concerns one TCR beta chain sequence. Its target antigen remains unknown. There are no base qualities to consult, and no much larger clone falls within one base. These data belong to a study of cytomegalovirus exposure and HLA in healthy donors (dated by TCRdb to 2016 to 2017). A note on the overall study: According to an earlier analysis of a few hundred of the donors, about 170 million T cells yielded 100 million or so unique TCR beta sequences and more than 250 Gb of sequence data. An early release that covered about 600 HLA-typed donors contained around 300 gigabases of sequencing data and roughly 84 million unique TCR sequences. Of the approximately 400 genotyped donors, 75% to 85% were placed in the genetic ancestry cluster associated with self-reported Caucasian donors. The study was designed to test whether signatures of past pathogen exposure could be identified by cataloging public T cell receptors. The study profiled the T cell repertoires of about 640 subjects by immunosequencing and related them to cytomegalovirus serostatus. In addition to the first cohort of 666 subjects, a separate validation cohort of approximately 130 different subjects was used. To predict cytomegalovirus infection status, the study brought together high-throughput TCR immunosequencing, statistical association of individual TCRs with disease status, and machine learning. In a later analysis, previously published TCR beta repertoires from several hundred donors were re-analyzed and high-resolution HLA genotyping was added so that TCR occurrence patterns could be studied. The later analysis used no new phenotypic data to find candidate immune exposures, relying instead on TCR beta sequences and their occurrence across donors. An earlier analysis of around 540 of the donors applied high-throughput TCR beta sequencing to assess whether each TCR beta V gene segment acted as functional or pseudogenic. Alongside the repertoire data, information on donor age, sex, ethnicity and CMV serostatus was compiled. Genome-wide SNP genotypes for about 60% of the roughly 700 donors were used in a later genetic analysis, which treated that subset as a discovery cohort. All discovery cohort repertoires had been generated on a single sequencing platform. HLA typing covered class I and class II loci at four-digit resolution. The number of typed donors differed by locus: roughly 629-640 for A, B, C, DRB1 and DQB1; approximately 520 for DQA1; around 610 for DPA1; and around 450 for DPB1. Four or five DR-DQ haplotypes were handled as single units for association and clustering because linkage in the cohort was strong. Among about 410 genotyped donors of the cohort, an average of roughly 230,000 unique TCR beta nucleotide sequences was sequenced per donor, of which roughly 17% were non-productive. The research as a whole found: In a later analysis, more than 15,000 TCR beta sequences were associated with specific HLA alleles at a false discovery rate of 0.05. In this cohort, only TCR beta chains were sequenced, and detectable features were limited by the absence of alpha or paired-chain data. For the cohort, immune exposure information was limited to CMV serostatus. In a later genetic analysis, a missense DCLRE1C variant was associated with V-gene and J-gene trimming of TCR beta chains, and the association was replicated in an independent cohort. Broadly in line with IMGT annotations, most TCR beta V segments showed up in productive rearrangements about 87% or about 30% of the time in an earlier analysis of several hundred of the donors. A further reported finding was that TCR beta sequences accurately predicted the HLA-A and HLA-B alleles for most subjects in the first cohort. A later analysis found that TCR association rates varied across HLA loci, with DRB1 alleles showing the most associated TCRs and HLA-C alleles the fewest. A later analysis found that HLA-associated TCR beta chains were more clonally expanded and had lower generation probabilities than equally common non-associated chains. The classifier was reported to diagnose cytomegalovirus status with high specificity and sensitivity in both the original cohort and the validation cohort. Several of the top co-occurrence clusters appeared to be linked to parvovirus B19, influenza, CMV and Epstein-Barr virus, according to a later analysis. Compared with the roughly 720-donor mean, donors in an Asian-associated ancestry cluster had fewer N-insertions in productive TCRs, according to a later genetic analysis. Most TCR sequences were seen in very few donors, while some public TCRs were found in many individuals. Linkage disequilibrium might explain the correlated functional status among segregating V segments, but an unknown experimental factor could not be ruled out. Because counts were too low, about 18 rarely observed V segments, including chromosome 9 orphons, were excluded from the earlier analysis of 500 to 700 of the donors. The authors suggested that the approach could potentially be extended to other disease states and immunological phenotypes. In the study, approximately 160 TCR beta chains were listed as associated with cytomegalovirus. According to a later analysis, most CMV-associated TCR beta chains appeared to be HLA-restricted, and the HLA associations seemed to be driven largely by CMV exposure. Some IMGT-functional V segments, including TRBV6-2 and TRBV6-3, could not be told apart with the 87-base-pair reads, so those segments were excluded. Because HLA typing was missing for some donors at each locus, association tests included only the typed subset. When HLA alleles, especially DR and DQ, strongly co-occurred, TCR associations were difficult to assign to individual alleles. A group of highly shared sequence variants was considered likely to be a technical artifact of the sequencing pipeline. Presence/absence analyses assumed roughly uniform sequencing depth across donors, an assumption that may not hold. A few of the identified cytomegalovirus-associated TCR beta chains were confirmed in vitro to be specific for cytomegalovirus antigens.

Receptor libraries were prepared by the immunoSEQ multiplex PCR assay. For the multiplex PCR, a mixture combining 60 forward primers for TCR Vbeta segments and 13 reverse primers for TCR Jbeta segments was used. A multiplex PCR assay on genomic DNA amplified the CDR3 region of rearranged TCR beta genes. On the Illumina HiSeq System, the amplified TCR beta libraries were sequenced as 87-base-pair reads. Under the source paper's analysis protocol: A later analysis tallied 75 million to 95 million unique TCR beta chains across the 640 or so repertoires, and about 10 million of those chains were shared by two or more donors. To remove PCR and sequencing errors, raw reads were error-corrected and collapsed into unique sequences using a nearest-neighbor algorithm that merged closely related sequences. CDR3 sequences were aligned to IMGT reference sequences to assign V, D and J gene segments. For a sequence to be retained, a match of at least six nucleotides to both a V gene segment and a J gene segment was required. A rearrangement counted as productive if the CDR3 had no stop codons and remained in frame with V and J, and every other rearrangement counted as non-productive. Following IMGT convention, CDR3 was defined as the stretch from the second conserved V-encoded cysteine up to the conserved J-encoded phenylalanine. In an earlier analysis of 550 to 650 of the donors, sequences lacking an unambiguous match to a single V gene segment were excluded. In an earlier analysis of approximately 500 of the donors, a V segment was called functional when productive rearrangements were above 56.7%, and segregating when the standard deviation between donors exceeded 5%. A statistical classification framework was built for diagnosing cytomegalovirus status from the catalog of TCR beta chain sequences. V and J gene assignment, in a later analysis, came from comparing TCR nucleotide sequences with IMGT/GENE-DB human TR gene sequences. In a later analysis, CDR3 sequences and most-parsimonious VDJ recombination scenarios were assigned using the TCRdist pipeline. In a later analysis, each TCR beta chain was defined by its CDR3 amino acid sequence together with its V-gene family, and reads without a unique V-gene family were excluded. In a later analysis, around 600 highly shared, low-generation-probability nucleotide sequences were removed to address suspected cross-contamination and a sequencing artifact. A later analysis calculated a clonal expansion index for each public chain from normalized within-repertoire ranks of inferred template counts. In a later analysis, generation probabilities were computed using a VDJ recombination model fitted to out-of-frame rearrangements, and the results were checked against IGoR. In a later analysis, TCR-TCR, TCR-HLA and TCR-CMV co-occurrence was scored with hypergeometric tests, and a repertoire-size bias correction was applied to TCR pairs. To estimate false discovery rates, a later analysis permuted the HLA or CMV assignments 20 times. In a later analysis, co-occurring TCRs were grouped with DBSCAN, and TCRdist sequence similarity was added when clustering was performed within HLA-allele-positive subsets. For co-occurrence clustering, repertoires with fewer than 30,000 or more than 120,000 public chains were excluded, along with roughly 5 repertoires with anomalous nucleotide sharing. TCRdb limited this immuneACCESS table to in-frame rearrangements with V and J called. A share of clones is missing; checked studies link under half to unresolved V genes, and the rest is unexplained. Clonal size and the V and J genes are those of that table, whereas D and trimming came from the DNA. In all, the sample holds some 120,000 clones, and 65% to 75% of those were seen once. 3% to 5% of the sample is taken by the ten largest.

From the germline V gene (reference sequence), CDR1 is LNHNV and CDR2 is YYDKDF. The V end gives up 4 bases and the J end 2 bases, leaving 14 bases in the junction not matched to a gene. The CDR3 holds 18 amino acids from the cysteine to the phenylalanine. The CDR3 DNA has 54 bases and is translated from base 1. The cohort was made up of 666 healthy bone marrow donors. All cohort members were sampled while nominally healthy, although unrecorded immune exposures were likely present. The donor tested CMV seropositive and was one of the 289 seropositive cohort members. Each donor provided a peripheral blood sample, and peripheral blood mononuclear cells were used for TCR beta sequencing. The Qiagen DNeasy Blood Extraction Kit was used to extract genomic DNA from the blood cell samples.

Sequenced sample: PBMCs. The rearrangement combines TRBV15 with TRBJ2-3; 8 bases in the junction line up with TRBD2. The clonotype comes from a man aged 35-49 years in good health and CMV-seropositive. The sequence in DNA is TGTGCCACCAGCAACCCCGGGAGGGGGTGGGGGTTCACAGATACGCAGTATTTT. Translated, it gives CATSNPGRGWGFTDTQYF. The full variable domain, with segments outside the CDR3 supplied by the reference TRBV15 and TRBJ2-3 proteins, appears as DAMVIQNPRYQVTQFGKPVTLSCSQTLNHNVMYWYQQKSSQAPKLLFHYYDKDFNNEADTPDNFQSRRPNTSFCFLDIRSPGLGDTAMYLCATSNPGRGWGFTDTQYFGPGTRLTVL.